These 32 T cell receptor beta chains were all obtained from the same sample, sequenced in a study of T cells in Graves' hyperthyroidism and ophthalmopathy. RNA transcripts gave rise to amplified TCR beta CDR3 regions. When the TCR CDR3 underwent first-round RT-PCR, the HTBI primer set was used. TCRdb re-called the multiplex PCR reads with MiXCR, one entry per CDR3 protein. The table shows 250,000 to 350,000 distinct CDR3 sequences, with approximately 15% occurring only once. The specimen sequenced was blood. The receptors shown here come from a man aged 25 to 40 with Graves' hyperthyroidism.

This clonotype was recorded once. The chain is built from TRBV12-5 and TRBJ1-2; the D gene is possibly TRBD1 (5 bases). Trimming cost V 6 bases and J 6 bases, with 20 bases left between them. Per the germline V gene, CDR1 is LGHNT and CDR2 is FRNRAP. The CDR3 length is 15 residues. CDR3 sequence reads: CASGWGPQGGHGYTF. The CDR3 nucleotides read TGTGCTAGTGGCTGGGGCCCTCAGGGCGGGCATGGCTACACCTTC.

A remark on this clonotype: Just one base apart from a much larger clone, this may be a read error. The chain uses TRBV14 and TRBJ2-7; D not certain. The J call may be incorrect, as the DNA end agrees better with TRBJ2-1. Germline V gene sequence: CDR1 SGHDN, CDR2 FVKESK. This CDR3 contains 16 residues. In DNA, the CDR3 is TGTGCCAGCAGCCAAGGACACCCAATCGGATCCTACGAGCAGTTCTTC. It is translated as CASSQGHPIGSYEQFF.

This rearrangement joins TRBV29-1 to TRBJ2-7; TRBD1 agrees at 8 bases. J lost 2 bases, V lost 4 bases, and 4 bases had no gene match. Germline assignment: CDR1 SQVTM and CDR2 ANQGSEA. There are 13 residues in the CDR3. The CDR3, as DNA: TGCAGCGTTGCCCACAGGGGGGCCTACGAGCAGTACTTC. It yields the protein CSVAHRGAYEQYF.

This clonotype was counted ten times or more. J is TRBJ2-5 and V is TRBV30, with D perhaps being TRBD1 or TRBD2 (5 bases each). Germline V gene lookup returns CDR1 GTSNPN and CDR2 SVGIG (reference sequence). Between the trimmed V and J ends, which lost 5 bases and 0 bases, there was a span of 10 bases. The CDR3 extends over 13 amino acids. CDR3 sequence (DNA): TGTGCCTGGGAGAGGGGTAACCAAGAGACCCAGTACTTC. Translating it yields CAWERGNQETQYF.

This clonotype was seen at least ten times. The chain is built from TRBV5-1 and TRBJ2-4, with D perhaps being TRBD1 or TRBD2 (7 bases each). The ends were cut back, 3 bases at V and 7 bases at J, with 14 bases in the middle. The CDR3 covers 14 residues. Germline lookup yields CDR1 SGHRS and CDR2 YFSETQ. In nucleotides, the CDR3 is TGCGCCAGCAGCTCCAGACAGGGAGGGAACATTCAGTACTTC. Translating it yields CASSSRQGGNIQYF.

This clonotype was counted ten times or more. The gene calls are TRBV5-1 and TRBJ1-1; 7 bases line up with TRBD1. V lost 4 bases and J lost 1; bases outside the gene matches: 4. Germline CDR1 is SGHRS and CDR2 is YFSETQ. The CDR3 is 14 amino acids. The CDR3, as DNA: TGCGCCAGCAGCATTCGACAGGGGAACACTGAAGCTTTCTTT. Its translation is CASSIRQGNTEAFF.

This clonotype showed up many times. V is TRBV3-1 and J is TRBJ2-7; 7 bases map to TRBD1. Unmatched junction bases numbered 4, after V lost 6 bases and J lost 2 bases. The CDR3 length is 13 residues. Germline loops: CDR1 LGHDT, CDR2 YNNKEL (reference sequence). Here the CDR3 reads CASSRQGTYEQYF. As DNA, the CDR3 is TGTGCCAGCAGTCGACAGGGTACCTACGAGCAGTACTTC.

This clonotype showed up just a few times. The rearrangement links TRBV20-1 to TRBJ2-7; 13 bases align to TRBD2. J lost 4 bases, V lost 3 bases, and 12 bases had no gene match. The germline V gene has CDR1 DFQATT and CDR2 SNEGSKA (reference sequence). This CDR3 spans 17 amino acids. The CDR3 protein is CSASRPGLAGSPYEQYF. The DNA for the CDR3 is TGCAGTGCTAGCCGACCGGGACTAGCGGGATCTCCGTACGAGCAGTACTTC.

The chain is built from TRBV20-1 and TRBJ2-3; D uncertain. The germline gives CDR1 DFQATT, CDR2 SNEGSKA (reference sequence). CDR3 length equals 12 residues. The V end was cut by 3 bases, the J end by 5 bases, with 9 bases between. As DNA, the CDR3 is TGCAGTGCTAGGCGCATACAAGATACGCAGTATTTT. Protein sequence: CSARRIQDTQYF.

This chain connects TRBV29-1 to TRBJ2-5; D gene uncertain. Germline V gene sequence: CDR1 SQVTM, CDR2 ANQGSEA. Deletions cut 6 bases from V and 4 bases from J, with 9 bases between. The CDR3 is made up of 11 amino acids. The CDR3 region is CSVILLETQYF. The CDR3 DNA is TGCAGCGTCATACTTCTAGAGACCCAGTACTTC.

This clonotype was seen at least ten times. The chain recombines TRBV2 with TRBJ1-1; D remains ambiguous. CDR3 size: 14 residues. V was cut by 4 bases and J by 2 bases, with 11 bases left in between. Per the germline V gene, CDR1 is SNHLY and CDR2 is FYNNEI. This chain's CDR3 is CASSGSSSNTEAFF. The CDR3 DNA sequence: TGTGCCAGCAGTGGGAGTTCGAGCAACACTGAAGCTTTCTTT. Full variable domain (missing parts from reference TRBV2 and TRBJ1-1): EPEVTQTPSHQVTQMGQEVILRCVPISNHLYFYWYRQILGQKVEFLVSFYNNEISEKSEIFDDQFSVERPDGSNFTLKIRSTKLEDSAMYFCASSGSSSNTEAFFGQGTRLTVV.

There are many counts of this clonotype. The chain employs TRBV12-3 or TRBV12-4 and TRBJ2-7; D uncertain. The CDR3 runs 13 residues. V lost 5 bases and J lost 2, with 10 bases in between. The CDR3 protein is CASSPLGPYEQYF. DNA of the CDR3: TGTGCCAGCAGTCCCCTCGGCCCCTACGAGCAGTACTTC.

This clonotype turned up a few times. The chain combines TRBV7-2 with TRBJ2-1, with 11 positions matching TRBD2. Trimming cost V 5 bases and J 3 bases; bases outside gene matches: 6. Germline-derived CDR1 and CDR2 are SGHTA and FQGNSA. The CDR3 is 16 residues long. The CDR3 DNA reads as TGTGCCAGCAGCCTCACGGGACTAGCGGTCTACAATGAGCAGTTCTTC. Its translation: CASSLTGLAVYNEQFF.

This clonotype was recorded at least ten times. This CDR3 reads CASTQGVTDTQYF. CDR3 nucleotide sequence: TGTGCCAGCACCCAGGGGGTCACAGATACGCAGTATTTT. V and J are TRBV28 and TRBJ2-3; 7 nucleotides agree with TRBD1. Germline V gene sequence: CDR1 MDHEN, CDR2 SYDVKM. The length of the CDR3 is 13 residues. V dropped 7 bases and J dropped 2; count of bases not matched to a gene: 3.

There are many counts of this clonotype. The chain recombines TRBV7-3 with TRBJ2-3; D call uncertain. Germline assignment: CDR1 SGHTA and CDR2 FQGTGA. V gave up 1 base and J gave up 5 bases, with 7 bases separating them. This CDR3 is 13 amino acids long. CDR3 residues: CASSLSPRDTQYF. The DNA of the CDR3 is TGTGCCAGCAGCTTAAGTCCCAGAGATACGCAGTATTTT.

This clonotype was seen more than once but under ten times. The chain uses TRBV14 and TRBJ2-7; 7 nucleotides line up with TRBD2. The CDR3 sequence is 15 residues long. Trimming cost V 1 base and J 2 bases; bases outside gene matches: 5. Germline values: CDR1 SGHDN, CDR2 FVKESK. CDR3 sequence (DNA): TGTGCCAGCAGCCAAGTTTTAGCGGGTGCCTACGAGCAGTACTTC. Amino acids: CASSQVLAGAYEQYF.

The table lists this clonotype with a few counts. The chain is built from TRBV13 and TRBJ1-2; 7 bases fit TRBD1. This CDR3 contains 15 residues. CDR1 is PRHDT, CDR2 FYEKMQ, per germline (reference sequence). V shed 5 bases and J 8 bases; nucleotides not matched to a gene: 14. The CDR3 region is CASSTRQGDSDGYTF. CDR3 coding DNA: TGTGCCAGCAGCACGCGACAGGGCGACTCAGACGGCTACACCTTC.

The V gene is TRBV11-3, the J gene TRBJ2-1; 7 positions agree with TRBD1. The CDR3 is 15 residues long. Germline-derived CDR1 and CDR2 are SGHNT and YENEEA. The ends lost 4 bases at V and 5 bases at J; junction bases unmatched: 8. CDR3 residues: CASSSQGTNNNEQFF. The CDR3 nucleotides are TGTGCCAGCAGCTCACAGGGGACCAATAACAATGAGCAGTTCTTC.

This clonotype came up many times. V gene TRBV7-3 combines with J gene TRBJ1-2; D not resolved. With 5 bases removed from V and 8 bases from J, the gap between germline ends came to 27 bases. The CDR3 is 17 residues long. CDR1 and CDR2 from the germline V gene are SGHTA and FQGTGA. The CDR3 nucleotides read TGTGCCAGCAGCCTACATCCGGACCCACCCTTGGGTGGGGGCTACACCTTC. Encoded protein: CASSLHPDPPLGGGYTF.

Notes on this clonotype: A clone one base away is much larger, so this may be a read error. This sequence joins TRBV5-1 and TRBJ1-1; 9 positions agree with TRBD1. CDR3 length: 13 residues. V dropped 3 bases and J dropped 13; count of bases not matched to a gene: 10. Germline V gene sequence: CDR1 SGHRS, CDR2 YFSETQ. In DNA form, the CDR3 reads TGCGCCAGCAGCTGGGGGGACAGGGTACAAGTTTTCTTT. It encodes CASSWGDRVQVFF.

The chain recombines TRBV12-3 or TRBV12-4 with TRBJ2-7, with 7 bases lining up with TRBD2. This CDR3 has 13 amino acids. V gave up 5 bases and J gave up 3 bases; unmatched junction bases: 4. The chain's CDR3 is CASSGGGDYEQYF. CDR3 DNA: TGTGCCAGCAGTGGGGGGGGGGACTACGAGCAGTACTTC.

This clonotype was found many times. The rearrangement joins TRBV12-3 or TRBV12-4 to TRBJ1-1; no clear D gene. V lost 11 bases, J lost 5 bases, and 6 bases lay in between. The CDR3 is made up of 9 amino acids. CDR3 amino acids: CAPPTEAFF. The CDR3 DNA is TGTGCCCCCCCAACTGAAGCTTTCTTT.

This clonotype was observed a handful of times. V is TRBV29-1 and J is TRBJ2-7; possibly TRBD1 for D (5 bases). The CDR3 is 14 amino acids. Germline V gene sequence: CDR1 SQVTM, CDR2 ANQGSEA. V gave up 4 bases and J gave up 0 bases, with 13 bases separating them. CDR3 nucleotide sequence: TGCAGCGTTGCGGACACCACACGCTCCTACGAGCAGTACTTC. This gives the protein CSVADTTRSYEQYF.

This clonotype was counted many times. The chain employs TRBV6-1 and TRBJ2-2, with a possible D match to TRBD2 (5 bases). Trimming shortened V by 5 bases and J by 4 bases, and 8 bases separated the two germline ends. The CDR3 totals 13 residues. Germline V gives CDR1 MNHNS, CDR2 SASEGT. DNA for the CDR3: TGTGCCAGCAGTCTGGACTTCACCGGGGAGCTGTTTTTT. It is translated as CASSLDFTGELFF.

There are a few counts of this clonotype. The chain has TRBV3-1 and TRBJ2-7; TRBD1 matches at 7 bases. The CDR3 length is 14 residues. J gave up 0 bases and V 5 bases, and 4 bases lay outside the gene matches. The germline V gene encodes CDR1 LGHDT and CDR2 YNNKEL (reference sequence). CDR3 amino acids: CASSADRNSYEQYF. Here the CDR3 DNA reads TGTGCCAGCAGCGCGGACAGGAACTCCTACGAGCAGTACTTC.

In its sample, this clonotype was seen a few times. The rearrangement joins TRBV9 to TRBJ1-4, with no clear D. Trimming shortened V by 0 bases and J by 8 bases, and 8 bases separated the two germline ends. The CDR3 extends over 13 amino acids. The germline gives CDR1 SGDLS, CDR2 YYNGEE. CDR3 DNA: TGTGCCAGCAGCGTAGCCGACTTCGAAAAACTGTTTTTT. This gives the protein CASSVADFEKLFF. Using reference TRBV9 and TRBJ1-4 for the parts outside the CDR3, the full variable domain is DSGVTQTPKHLITATGQRVTLRCSPRSGDLSVYWYQQSLDQGLQFLIQYYNGEERAKGNILERFSAQQFPDLHSELNLSSLELGDSALYFCASSVADFEKLFFGSGTQLSVL.

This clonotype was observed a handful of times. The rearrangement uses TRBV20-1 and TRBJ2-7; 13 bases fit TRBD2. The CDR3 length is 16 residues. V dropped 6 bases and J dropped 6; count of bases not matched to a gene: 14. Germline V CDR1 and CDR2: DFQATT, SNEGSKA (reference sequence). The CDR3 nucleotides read TGCAGTGCCTCAACCGGACTAGCGGGAGATTCGGGCGAGCAGTACTTC. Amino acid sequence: CSASTGLAGDSGEQYF.

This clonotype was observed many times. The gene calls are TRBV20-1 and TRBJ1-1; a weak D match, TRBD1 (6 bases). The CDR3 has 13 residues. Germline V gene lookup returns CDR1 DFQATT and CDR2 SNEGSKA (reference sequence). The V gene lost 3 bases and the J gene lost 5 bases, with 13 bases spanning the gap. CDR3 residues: CSASGEGGTEAFF. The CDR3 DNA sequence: TGCAGTGCTAGCGGAGAAGGGGGGACTGAAGCTTTCTTT.

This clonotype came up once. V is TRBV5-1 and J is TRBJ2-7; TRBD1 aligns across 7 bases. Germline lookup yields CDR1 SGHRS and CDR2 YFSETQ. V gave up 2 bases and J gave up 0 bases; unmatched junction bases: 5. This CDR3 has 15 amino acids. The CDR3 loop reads CASSFGDSISYEQYF. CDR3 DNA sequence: TGCGCCAGCAGCTTTGGGGACAGCATCTCCTACGAGCAGTACTTC.

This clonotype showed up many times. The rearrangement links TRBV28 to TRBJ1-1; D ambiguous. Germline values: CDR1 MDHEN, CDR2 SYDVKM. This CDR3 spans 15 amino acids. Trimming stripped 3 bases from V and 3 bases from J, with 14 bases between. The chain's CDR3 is CASSFSLIKDTEAFF. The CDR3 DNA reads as TGTGCCAGCAGTTTCAGTCTGATTAAGGACACTGAAGCTTTCTTT.

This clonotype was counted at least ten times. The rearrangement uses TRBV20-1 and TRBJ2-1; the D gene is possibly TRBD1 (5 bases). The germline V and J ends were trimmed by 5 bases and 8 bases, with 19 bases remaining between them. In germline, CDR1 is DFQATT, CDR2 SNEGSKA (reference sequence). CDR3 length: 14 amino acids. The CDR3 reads CSAGDSTSSDEQFF. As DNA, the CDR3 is TGCAGTGCTGGTGACAGCACCAGTTCCGATGAGCAGTTCTTC.

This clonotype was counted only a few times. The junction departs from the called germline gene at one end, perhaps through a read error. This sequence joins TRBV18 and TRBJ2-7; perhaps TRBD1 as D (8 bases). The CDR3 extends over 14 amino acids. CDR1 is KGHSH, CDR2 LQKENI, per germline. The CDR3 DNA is TGTGCCAACTCACTCCTACAGGGGGAGGGCGAGCAGTACTTC. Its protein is CANSLLQGEGEQYF.